A selection of T cell receptor beta chains follows, all from one sample in a study of blood T cell repertoires in COVID-19. Sequenced by immunoSEQ multiplex PCR; TCRdb stores in-frame clones only, minus some. The sample records hundreds of thousands of clones, about 94% being singletons. Sequencing was done on a sample of peripheral blood. The receptors come from a man aged 60 to 75 with COVID-19, enrolled during active disease. CDR3s include the opening cysteine and the closing phenylalanine or tryptophan. Fields, in order: CDR3 DNA, CDR3 protein, J gene, D gene, clone size, V gene. A D gene is named only where the DNA matches it firmly. Rows may omit the clone size; those that give it use once, few, many or a size class.

CDR3 DNA: TGTGCCACCAGCAGAGGCGGAAGAAGGACACAAGAGACCCAGTACTTC
CDR3 protein: CATSRGGRRTQETQYF
J gene: TRBJ2-5
D gene: .
clone size: .
V gene: TRBV15

CDR3 DNA: TGTGCCACCCAGGGGGCTGTCGGGGAGCTGTTTTTT
CDR3 protein: CATQGAVGELFF
J gene: TRBJ2-2
D gene: TRBD1
clone size: .
V gene: TRBV19

CDR3 DNA: TGTGCCAGTAGCCCCCGGACCGGGAGTTATACGCAGTATTTT
CDR3 protein: CASSPRTGSYTQYF
J gene: TRBJ2-3
D gene: .
clone size: .
V gene: TRBV19

CDR3 DNA: TGTGCCAGCAGCTCGGACAGGAACACTGAAGCTTTCTTT
CDR3 protein: CASSSDRNTEAFF
J gene: TRBJ1-1
D gene: .
clone size: .
V gene: TRBV7-2

CDR3 DNA: TGTGCCAGCAGCCCCTCCTCGAGGTCTGGGGCCAACGTCCTGACTTTC
CDR3 protein: CASSPSSRSGANVLTF
J gene: TRBJ2-6
D gene: .
clone size: once
V gene: TRBV7-8

CDR3 DNA: TGTGCCAGCAGTGAATATCGGGAAGAGACCCAGTACTTC
CDR3 protein: CASSEYREETQYF
J gene: TRBJ2-5
D gene: .
clone size: .
V gene: TRBV25-1

CDR3 DNA: TGTGCCAGCACCCCCCCCAGGCCTACCTACGAGCAGTACTTC
CDR3 protein: CASTPPRPTYEQYF
J gene: TRBJ2-7
D gene: .
clone size: .
V gene: TRBV28

CDR3 DNA: TGCGCCAGCAGCTTGGCATGGACGCGGGGGGGCCAGGGCACAGATACGCAGTATTTT
CDR3 protein: CASSLAWTRGGQGTDTQYF
J gene: TRBJ2-3
D gene: TRBD2
clone size: .
V gene: TRBV5-1

CDR3 DNA: TGCAGTTCACCGAGGGGGGAAAAACTGTTTTTT
CDR3 protein: CSSPRGEKLFF
J gene: TRBJ1-4
D gene: .
clone size: .
V gene: TRBV20-1

CDR3 DNA: TGTGCCAGCAGCCGCGGGGGGTATGAGCAGTTCTTC
CDR3 protein: CASSRGGYEQFF
J gene: TRBJ2-1
D gene: TRBD2
clone size: .
V gene: TRBV7-2

CDR3 DNA: TGCGCCAGCAGCTTGGTAAGGGCAGGGGCTGCAGATACGCAGTATTTT
CDR3 protein: CASSLVRAGAADTQYF
J gene: TRBJ2-3
D gene: .
clone size: .
V gene: TRBV5-1

CDR3 DNA: TGTGCCAGCAGCTCAGGGACATTTAGCACAGATACGCAGTATTTT
CDR3 protein: CASSSGTFSTDTQYF
J gene: TRBJ2-3
D gene: .
clone size: once
V gene: TRBV11-3

CDR3 DNA: TGTGCCAGCTCGCAAGGGGGTGACGAGACCCAGTACTTC
CDR3 protein: CASSQGGDETQYF
J gene: TRBJ2-5
D gene: .
clone size: .
V gene: TRBV18

CDR3 DNA: TGTGCCAGCAGCGTCCGACTAGCGGGAGTTAACGAGCAGTACTTC
CDR3 protein: CASSVRLAGVNEQYF
J gene: TRBJ2-7
D gene: TRBD2
clone size: .
V gene: TRBV11-3

CDR3 DNA: TGTGCCAGCAGCCGGTGGGGGCAGGGGGCTAGCTATGGCTACACCTTC
CDR3 protein: CASSRWGQGASYGYTF
J gene: TRBJ1-2
D gene: TRBD1
clone size: .
V gene: TRBV7-9

CDR3 DNA: TGCGCCAGCAGCCAAGGGCGAGCGTCAGATACGCAGTATTTT
CDR3 protein: CASSQGRASDTQYF
J gene: TRBJ2-3
D gene: .
clone size: .
V gene: TRBV4-1

CDR3 DNA: TGTGCCAGCAGCCCAGATATGACAGCCAGTAATGAAAAACTGTTTTTT
CDR3 protein: CASSPDMTASNEKLFF
J gene: TRBJ1-4
D gene: .
clone size: .
V gene: TRBV7-9

CDR3 DNA: TGTGCCAGTAGTATAGGACAGATCGCAGATACGCAGTATTTT
CDR3 protein: CASSIGQIADTQYF
J gene: TRBJ2-3
D gene: .
clone size: .
V gene: TRBV19

CDR3 DNA: TGTGCCATCAGTGAGTCTGTAGTCTCTAGCGGGAGGTCCCCTAGCACAGATACGCAGTATTTT
CDR3 protein: CAISESVVSSGRSPSTDTQYF
J gene: TRBJ2-3
D gene: TRBD2
clone size: .
V gene: TRBV10-3

CDR3 DNA: TGCGCCAGCGGTACAGGGTACGGCTACTACGAGCAGTACTTC
CDR3 protein: CASGTGYGYYEQYF
J gene: TRBJ2-7
D gene: .
clone size: .
V gene: TRBV5-1

CDR3 DNA: TGCGCCAGCAGCTTGGGGCAGGGTGGCTACTACGAGCAGTACTTC
CDR3 protein: CASSLGQGGYYEQYF
J gene: TRBJ2-7
D gene: .
clone size: once
V gene: TRBV5-1

CDR3 DNA: TGTGCCAGCTCACCCGACAGGGGAAGCTCCTACAATGAGCAGTTCTTC
CDR3 protein: CASSPDRGSSYNEQFF
J gene: TRBJ2-1
D gene: TRBD1
clone size: few
V gene: TRBV18

CDR3 DNA: TGTGCCAGCAGTAGGACAGCTCCCGGGGACACTGAAGCTTTCTTT
CDR3 protein: CASSRTAPGDTEAFF
J gene: TRBJ1-1
D gene: .
clone size: .
V gene: TRBV14

CDR3 DNA: TGTGCCAGCAGTTTCCGGGAGCGGGCCCCCACAGATACGCAGTATTTT
CDR3 protein: CASSFRERAPTDTQYF
J gene: TRBJ2-3
D gene: .
clone size: .
V gene: TRBV6-2/TRBV6-3

CDR3 DNA: TGTGCCAGCAGTGATATAGGGGGCGCTTCCCCCTACGAGCAGTACTTC
CDR3 protein: CASSDIGGASPYEQYF
J gene: TRBJ2-7
D gene: TRBD1
clone size: once
V gene: TRBV2

CDR3 DNA: TGTGCCAGCAGTTTATGGGACAGGGGAGCTGGTCAGCCCCAGCATTTT
CDR3 protein: CASSLWDRGAGQPQHF
J gene: TRBJ1-5
D gene: TRBD1
clone size: .
V gene: TRBV28

CDR3 DNA: TGCAGCGTTGTGCTTAGGGGTGGGGACACTGAAGCTTTCTTT
CDR3 protein: CSVVLRGGDTEAFF
J gene: TRBJ1-1
D gene: .
clone size: once
V gene: TRBV29-1

CDR3 DNA: TGTGCCAGTGCTTGGGGGGACGGCTCCTACAATGAGCAGTTCTTC
CDR3 protein: CASAWGDGSYNEQFF
J gene: TRBJ2-1
D gene: .
clone size: .
V gene: TRBV9

CDR3 DNA: TGTGCCAGCTCACCACCTGGAACAGGGACATCCTACGAGCAGTACTTC
CDR3 protein: CASSPPGTGTSYEQYF
J gene: TRBJ2-7
D gene: .
clone size: .
V gene: TRBV18

CDR3 DNA: TGTGCCAGCAGCTTAAGGTCCGGGGGGCCATGGGAGCAGTACTTC
CDR3 protein: CASSLRSGGPWEQYF
J gene: TRBJ2-7
D gene: .
clone size: once
V gene: TRBV7-9

CDR3 DNA: TGTGCCAGCAGCCCGAGACTGGGACAGGCTTCGGGTGAGCAGTTCTTC
CDR3 protein: CASSPRLGQASGEQFF
J gene: TRBJ2-1
D gene: TRBD1
clone size: once
V gene: TRBV9

CDR3 DNA: TGTGCCAGCAGTTTATCGACTCGGGCTAGCGGGAGGAATGAGCAGTTCTTC
CDR3 protein: CASSLSTRASGRNEQFF
J gene: TRBJ2-1
D gene: TRBD2
clone size: .
V gene: TRBV27

CDR3 DNA: TGTGCCAGCAGCACGCGACTAGCGGGAGCCACAGATACGCAGTATTTT
CDR3 protein: CASSTRLAGATDTQYF
J gene: TRBJ2-3
D gene: TRBD2
clone size: .
V gene: TRBV7-2

CDR3 DNA: TGTGCCAGCACCATACTCGGAACTAGTAGACAGTTCTTC
CDR3 protein: CASTILGTSRQFF
J gene: TRBJ2-1
D gene: .
clone size: .
V gene: TRBV2

CDR3 DNA: TGTGCCACCGAACAGGGGAACACTGAAGCTTTCTTT
CDR3 protein: CATEQGNTEAFF
J gene: TRBJ1-1
D gene: .
clone size: .
V gene: TRBV12-3/TRBV12-4

CDR3 DNA: TGTGCCAGTAGTATAGCAGCTAACTATGGCTACACCTTC
CDR3 protein: CASSIAANYGYTF
J gene: TRBJ1-2
D gene: .
clone size: .
V gene: TRBV19

CDR3 DNA: TGTGCCAGCAAGGCTAGCGGGGGCCAGAATGAGCAGTTCTTC
CDR3 protein: CASKASGGQNEQFF
J gene: TRBJ2-1
D gene: TRBD2
clone size: .
V gene: TRBV7-3

CDR3 DNA: TGCGCCAGCAGTGAGTCTAAGGGAGCCTACGAGCAGTACTTC
CDR3 protein: CASSESKGAYEQYF
J gene: TRBJ2-7
D gene: .
clone size: .
V gene: TRBV10-1

CDR3 DNA: TGTGCCTGGAGTATAACAGGGGGGTACGAGCAGTACTTC
CDR3 protein: CAWSITGGYEQYF
J gene: TRBJ2-7
D gene: TRBD1
clone size: .
V gene: TRBV30

CDR3 DNA: TGTGCCAGCAGCCAAGATTTGGACAGGACTGGAAACACCATATATTTT
CDR3 protein: CASSQDLDRTGNTIYF
J gene: TRBJ1-3
D gene: TRBD1
clone size: .
V gene: TRBV3-1/TRBV3-2

CDR3 DNA: TGTGCCAGCAGCGAGGGGGAGGGCGGGTCCTACGAGCAGTACTTC
CDR3 protein: CASSEGEGGSYEQYF
J gene: TRBJ2-7
D gene: .
clone size: .
V gene: TRBV9

CDR3 DNA: TGCGCCAGCACGGGGGTAGCGCGTACTGAAGCTTTCTTT
CDR3 protein: CASTGVARTEAFF
J gene: TRBJ1-1
D gene: .
clone size: .
V gene: TRBV5-1

CDR3 DNA: TGTGCCAGCAGCGTAGGGGCCTTGGGCAATGAGCAGTTCTTC
CDR3 protein: CASSVGALGNEQFF
J gene: TRBJ2-1
D gene: .
clone size: .
V gene: TRBV9

CDR3 DNA: TGCGCCAGCAGCTCCCCCCCTGGGAGGCAAGTGATAGATACGCAGTATTTT
CDR3 protein: CASSSPPGRQVIDTQYF
J gene: TRBJ2-3
D gene: .
clone size: .
V gene: TRBV4-1